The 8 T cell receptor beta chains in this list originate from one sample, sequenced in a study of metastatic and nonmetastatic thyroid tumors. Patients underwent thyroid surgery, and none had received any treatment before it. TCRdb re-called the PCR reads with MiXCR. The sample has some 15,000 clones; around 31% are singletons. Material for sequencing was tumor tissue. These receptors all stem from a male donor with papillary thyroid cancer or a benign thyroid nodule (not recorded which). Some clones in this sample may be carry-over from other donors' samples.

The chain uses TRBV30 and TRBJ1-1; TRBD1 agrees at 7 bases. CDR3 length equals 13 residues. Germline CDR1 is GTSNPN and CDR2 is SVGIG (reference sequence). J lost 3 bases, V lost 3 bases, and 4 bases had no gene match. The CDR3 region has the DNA TGTGCCTGGAGGACAGGGTCACACACTGAAGCTTTCTTT. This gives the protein CAWRTGSHTEAFF.

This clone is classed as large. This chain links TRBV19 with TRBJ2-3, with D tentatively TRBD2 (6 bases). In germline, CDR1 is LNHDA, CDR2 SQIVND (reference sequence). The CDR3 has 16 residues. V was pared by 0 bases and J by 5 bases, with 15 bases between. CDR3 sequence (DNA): TGTGCCAGTAGTATAGATGACGGGGGTCGCTTAGATACGCAGTATTTT. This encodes CASSIDDGGRLDTQYF.

CDR3 loop: CSARDPRQGNTGELFF. The CDR3 DNA reads as TGCAGTGCTAGAGACCCTCGACAGGGGAACACCGGGGAGCTGTTTTTT. The rearrangement joins TRBV20-1 to TRBJ2-2, with TRBD1 identical over 7 bases. Germline V gives CDR1 DFQATT, CDR2 SNEGSKA (reference sequence). The CDR3 runs to 16 residues. Trimming removed 0 bases from V and 1 base from J; junction bases left unmatched: 5.

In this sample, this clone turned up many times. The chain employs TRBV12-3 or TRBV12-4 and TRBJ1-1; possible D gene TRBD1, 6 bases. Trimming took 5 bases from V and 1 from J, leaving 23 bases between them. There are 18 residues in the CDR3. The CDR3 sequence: CASSRAGRWTASNTEAFF. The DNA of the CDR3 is TGTGCCAGCAGTCGGGCGGGCCGATGGACAGCCTCGAACACTGAAGCTTTCTTT.

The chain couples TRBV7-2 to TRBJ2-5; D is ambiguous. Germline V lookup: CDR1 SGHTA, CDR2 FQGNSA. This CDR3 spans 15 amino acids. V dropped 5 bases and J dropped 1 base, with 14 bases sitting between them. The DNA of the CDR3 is TGTGCCAGCAGCGTCCTATCGGGTCCCCAAGAGACCCAGTACTTC. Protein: CASSVLSGPQETQYF.

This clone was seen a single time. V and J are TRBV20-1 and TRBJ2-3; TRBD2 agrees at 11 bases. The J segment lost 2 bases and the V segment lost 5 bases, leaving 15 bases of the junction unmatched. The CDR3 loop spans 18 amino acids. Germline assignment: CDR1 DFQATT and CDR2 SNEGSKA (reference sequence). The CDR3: CSAEGLAEASSPTDTQYF. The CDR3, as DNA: TGCAGTGCTGAGGGACTAGCGGAGGCCTCTTCTCCCACAGATACGCAGTATTTT.

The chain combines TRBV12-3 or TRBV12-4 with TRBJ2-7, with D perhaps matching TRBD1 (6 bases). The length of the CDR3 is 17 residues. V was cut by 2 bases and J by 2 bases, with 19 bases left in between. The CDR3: CASSLPLGTLVPYEQYF. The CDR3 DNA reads TGTGCCAGCAGTTTACCCCTCGGGACACTCGTCCCCTACGAGCAGTACTTC.

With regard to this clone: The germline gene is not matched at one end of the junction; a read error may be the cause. The CDR3 DNA sequence: TGTGACAGCAGTGAATTTGGCGAACTGAACACTTTAGCTTTCTTT. Translated: CDSSEFGELNTLAFF. The chain employs TRBV25-1 and TRBJ1-1; unclear D gene. Germline V gene lookup returns CDR1 MGHDK and CDR2 SYGVNS. The CDR3 extends over 15 amino acids.